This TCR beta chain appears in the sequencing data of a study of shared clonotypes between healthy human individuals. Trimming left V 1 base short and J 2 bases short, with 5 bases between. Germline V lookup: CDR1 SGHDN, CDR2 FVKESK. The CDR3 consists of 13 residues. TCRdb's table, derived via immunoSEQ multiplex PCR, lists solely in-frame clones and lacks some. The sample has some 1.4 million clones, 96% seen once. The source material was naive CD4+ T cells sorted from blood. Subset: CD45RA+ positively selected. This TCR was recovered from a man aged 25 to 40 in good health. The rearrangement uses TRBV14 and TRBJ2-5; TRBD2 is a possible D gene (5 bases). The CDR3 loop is CASSQAGQETQYF. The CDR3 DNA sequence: TGTGCCAGCAGCCAAGCGGGGCAAGAGACCCAGTACTTC.